The 23 T cell receptor beta chains presented below share a single source sample, sequenced in a study of a mutant IDH1 vaccine in newly diagnosed glioma. Their recognized antigens are unknown. This sample's time point: week 35, safety follow-up. Every single dose of the vaccine, 300 ug of mutant IDH1 20-mer peptide, came with topical imiquimod. This table comes from immunoSEQ multiplex PCR, and its TCRdb copy is limited to in-frame clones, with some not included. The data show roughly 69,000 clones, around 87% seen once. The sequenced sample was PBMCs, obtained from a glioma patient whose treatment included an IDH1 peptide vaccine. These receptors all come from a man between 25 and 39 years old with glioma.

The gene calls are TRBV9 and TRBJ2-7, with D possibly matching TRBD1 (6 bases). Between the trimmed V and J ends, which lost 0 bases and 4 bases, there was a span of 11 bases. The CDR3 sequence is 14 residues long. CDR1 SGDLS and CDR2 YYNGEE come from the germline V gene. CDR3 in DNA: TGTGCCAGCAGCGTAGGCCAGGGGCCTTACGAGCAGTACTTC. It is translated as CASSVGQGPYEQYF.

The V call is TRBV20-1, the J call TRBJ1-6, with unresolved D. Between the trimmed V and J ends, which lost 1 base and 9 bases, there was a span of 4 bases. Germline-derived CDR1 and CDR2 are DFQATT and SNEGSKA (reference sequence). This CDR3 has 11 amino acids. The chain's CDR3 is CSARVGSPLHF. The CDR3 nucleotides are TGCAGTGCTAGAGTGGGTTCACCCCTCCACTTT.

The V gene is TRBV11-2, the J gene TRBJ2-1; TRBD2 agrees at 9 bases. This CDR3 region has 14 residues. Germline V CDR1 and CDR2: SGHAT, FQNNGV. V lost 3 bases and J lost 9; bases outside the gene matches: 6. DNA of the CDR3: TGTGCCAGCAGCTTCTCTAGCGGGACTGGTGAGCAGTTCTTC. Translated, it gives CASSFSSGTGEQFF.

The V and J genes are TRBV7-2 and TRBJ2-1; weak D call: TRBD1 (6 bases). The CDR3 length is 16 residues. Germline CDR1 reads SGHTA; CDR2 reads FQGNSA. V shed 1 base and J shed 3 bases, with 13 bases lying between them. CDR3: CASSLVSGHRYNEQFF. In DNA form, the CDR3 reads TGTGCCAGCAGCTTAGTTTCGGGACACCGCTACAATGAGCAGTTCTTC.

The chain joins TRBV5-4 to TRBJ1-5; 11 bases agree with TRBD1. The CDR3 has 15 residues. V trimming: 4 bases; J trimming: 4 bases; junction bases outside the gene matches: 4. In germline, CDR1 is SGHNT, CDR2 YYREEE (reference sequence). This chain's CDR3 is CASSPGTGGNQPQHF. In DNA form, the CDR3 reads TGTGCCAGCAGCCCCGGGACAGGGGGTAATCAGCCCCAGCATTTT.

This chain links TRBV6-5 with TRBJ1-1; D remains ambiguous. Trimming took off 0 bases at V and 3 bases at J, with 5 bases between the two ends. CDR3 length: 13 amino acids. Per the germline V gene, CDR1 is MNHEY and CDR2 is SVGAGI. The CDR3 nucleotides read TGTGCCAGCAGTTACTCGGCAGACACTGAAGCTTTCTTT. Encoded protein: CASSYSADTEAFF.

A single count supports this clone. In DNA form, the CDR3 reads TGTGCCAGCAGCCCCGGGGTTAAGCAGTACTTC. Translating it yields CASSPGVKQYF. The chain combines TRBV28 with TRBJ2-7; perhaps TRBD2 as D (5 bases). Looked up from germline, CDR1 is MDHEN and CDR2 is SYDVKM. The CDR3 is 11 residues long. With 6 bases removed from V and 8 bases from J, the gap between germline ends came to 11 bases.

The V and J genes are TRBV11-3 and TRBJ2-1; TRBD1 matches at 9 bases. This CDR3 contains 15 residues. CDR1 and CDR2 from the germline V gene are SGHNT and YENEEA. V shed 3 bases, J shed 5 bases, and the junction held 5 bases outside the gene matches. Here the CDR3 reads CASSFGTGYDNEQFF. The CDR3 nucleotides are TGTGCCAGCAGCTTTGGGACAGGGTACGACAATGAGCAGTTCTTC. Full variable domain (remainder filled in from reference TRBV11-3 and TRBJ2-1): EAGVVQSPRYKIIEKKQPVAFWCNPISGHNTLYWYLQNLGQGPELLIRYENEEAVDDSQLPKDRFSAERLKGVDSTLKIQPAELGDSAVYLCASSFGTGYDNEQFFGPGTRLTVL.

The rearrangement uses TRBV11-2 and TRBJ2-3; TRBD1 agrees at 7 bases. With V trimmed by 5 bases and J by 1 base, 9 bases remained unmatched. The CDR3 covers 16 residues. Germline V gene lookup returns CDR1 SGHAT and CDR2 FQNNGV. The CDR3 reads CASSRKRGRGTDTQYF. The DNA for the CDR3 is TGTGCCAGCAGCCGAAAGAGGGGGCGAGGCACAGATACGCAGTATTTT.

J is TRBJ2-7 and V is TRBV19; TRBD2 is a possible D gene (5 bases). The CDR3 runs to 17 residues. V lost 0 bases, J lost 2 bases, and 17 bases lay in between. The germline V gene has CDR1 LNHDA and CDR2 SQIVND (reference sequence). The CDR3 DNA is TGTGCCAGTAGTATAGAACCCTCAGGCGGGCCGGCCTACGAGCAGTACTTC. It specifies CASSIEPSGGPAYEQYF.

The chain has TRBV5-5 and TRBJ1-3; tentative D call: TRBD1 (6 bases). The germline V gene has CDR1 SGHKS and CDR2 YYEKEE (reference sequence). Trimming cost V 0 bases and J 4 bases, with 14 bases left between them. This CDR3 is 16 amino acids long. CDR3 residues: CASSLEAGVKGNTIYF. The CDR3 region has the DNA TGTGCCAGCAGCTTGGAAGCAGGGGTGAAAGGAAACACCATATATTTT.

CDR3 nucleotide sequence: TGTGCCAGCAGCGTATCCCGGGACAGAAACACCGGGGAGCTGTTTTTT. It translates to CASSVSRDRNTGELFF. The chain recombines TRBV9 with TRBJ2-2; TRBD1 agrees at 7 bases. Germline V gene lookup returns CDR1 SGDLS and CDR2 YYNGEE. CDR3 length: 16 residues. V shed 1 base and J 2 bases; nucleotides not matched to a gene: 5.

The rearrangement links TRBV6-1 to TRBJ2-5; TRBD1 is a possible D gene (6 bases). CDR1 and CDR2 (germline): MNHNS, SASEGT. The length of the CDR3 is 14 residues. The V end was cut by 5 bases, the J end by 3 bases, with 13 bases between. CDR3 loop: CASSWGRGEETQYF. The CDR3 bases are TGTGCCAGCAGTTGGGGGCGAGGGGAAGAGACCCAGTACTTC.

V and J are TRBV7-2 and TRBJ2-5; TRBD1 matches 7 bases. Losses at the gene ends were 3 bases for V and 5 bases for J; bases not matched to a gene: 12. CDR1 is SGHTA, CDR2 FQGNSA, per germline. CDR3 size: 16 residues. CDR3 sequence (DNA): TGTGCCAGCAGCTTGCAATCCACAGGGGTGAGGGAGACCCAGTACTTC. It yields the protein CASSLQSTGVRETQYF.

The gene calls are TRBV6-5 and TRBJ1-5; maybe TRBD1 (6 bases). The V end was cut by 4 bases, the J end by 7 bases, with 11 bases between. Germline V CDR1 and CDR2: MNHEY, SVGAGI. The CDR3 extends over 13 amino acids. CDR3 region: CASSSRGSQPQHF. In DNA, the CDR3 is TGTGCCAGCAGTTCCAGGGGTAGCCAGCCCCAGCATTTT.

CDR3 nucleotide sequence: TGTGCCAGCAGCTTAGTGGGGGAAAGGAATTCACCCCTCCACTTT. As protein: CASSLVGERNSPLHF. The chain combines TRBV7-9 with TRBJ1-6, with D possibly TRBD1 on 5 matching bases. Germline assignment: CDR1 SEHNR and CDR2 FQNEAQ (reference sequence). The CDR3 runs to 15 residues. V lost 1 base to trimming and J lost 7 bases, with 11 bases between them.

The DNA of the CDR3 is TGTGCCAGCAGCTTAGAGGGGAGGGCTGCCTACAATGAGCAGTTCTTC. Translated, it gives CASSLEGRAAYNEQFF. The chain joins TRBV7-3 to TRBJ2-1, with 7 bases lining up with TRBD2. CDR3 length: 16 residues. The germline CDR1 and CDR2 sequences are SGHTA and FQGTGA. The trim removed 2 bases at V and 2 bases at J, leaving 6 bases unmatched.

This sequence joins TRBV11-1 and TRBJ2-4; 10 positions agree with TRBD2. Germline loops: CDR1 SGHAT, CDR2 FQDESV (reference sequence). The CDR3 extends over 15 amino acids. The J segment lost 5 bases and the V segment lost 0 bases, leaving 1 base of the junction unmatched. The CDR3 sequence is CASSLALAGENIQYF. CDR3 in DNA: TGTGCCAGCAGCTTAGCGCTAGCGGGGGAAAACATTCAGTACTTC.

The chain combines TRBV30 with TRBJ1-4; 9 bases fit TRBD1. The CDR3 totals 13 residues. V lost 5 bases, J lost 5 bases, and 3 bases stayed unmatched. The germline CDR1 and CDR2 sequences are GTSNPN and SVGIG (reference sequence). The DNA of the CDR3 is TGTGCCTGGGGACAGGGGTTCAATGAAAAACTGTTTTTT. Amino acids: CAWGQGFNEKLFF.

The chain employs TRBV7-9 and TRBJ2-5; 8 nucleotides line up with TRBD2. Germline V gives CDR1 SEHNR, CDR2 FQNEAQ (reference sequence). V gave up 2 bases and J gave up 4 bases; unmatched junction bases: 9. CDR3 length equals 16 residues. CDR3 sequence: CASSLLGLAGLETQYF. CDR3 sequence (DNA): TGTGCCAGCAGCTTATTAGGGCTAGCGGGTCTAGAGACCCAGTACTTC.

As regards this clone: In the same sample, other DNA sequences code for this CDR3. V and J are TRBV27 and TRBJ2-3; tentative D call: TRBD2 (6 bases). Germline CDR1 and CDR2: MNHEY and SMNVEV (reference sequence). The CDR3 is 15 amino acids. V was shortened by 2 bases and J by 0 bases, with 9 bases between the two germline ends. CDR3 nucleotides: TGTGCCAGCAGTTTAGCCAGCGGGAGCACAGATACGCAGTATTTT. Encoded protein: CASSLASGSTDTQYF.

The J gene is TRBJ2-5, the V gene TRBV9; D may be TRBD1 or TRBD2 (6 bases each). From germline, CDR1 is SGDLS and CDR2 YYNGEE. Trimming left V 3 bases short and J 4 bases short, with 16 bases between. This CDR3 is 15 amino acids long. CDR3 protein: CASSGNQQGGETQYF. The DNA for the CDR3 is TGTGCCAGCAGCGGCAATCAACAGGGAGGAGAGACCCAGTACTTC.

The chain combines TRBV6-6 with TRBJ2-5, with D tentatively TRBD1 (6 bases). Gene TRBJ2-7 matches the end of the DNA better, so the J call may be wrong. The germline V gene encodes CDR1 MNHNY and CDR2 SVGAGI (reference sequence). CDR3 size: 12 residues. CDR3 loop: CASSRTDYEQYF. The CDR3 nucleotides are TGTGCCAGCAGTCGGACAGATTACGAGCAGTACTTC.